Each of the 9 T cell receptor beta chains below was sequenced from the same sample in a study of preoperative IRX-2 immunotherapy in early breast cancer. Documented treatment: preoperative locoregional IRX-2 cytokine immunotherapy. Profiling relied on immunoSEQ multiplex PCR, and the TCRdb table lists in-frame clones only, not all of them. The sample includes around 43,000 clones, 70% to 80% of them seen just once. The sequencing used tumor tissue, collected after IRX-2 immunotherapy. The receptors were gathered from a human donor with breast cancer.

The sample holds one count of this clone. Here the CDR3 reads CASSEVGAMNTEAFF. CDR3 nucleotides: TGTGCCAGCAGTGAAGTTGGGGCCATGAACACTGAAGCTTTCTTT. V usage is TRBV6-1 and J usage is TRBJ1-1; D may be TRBD1 (5 bases). Germline lookup yields CDR1 MNHNS and CDR2 SASEGT. This CDR3 contains 15 residues. Trimming stripped 1 base from V and 0 bases from J, with 9 bases between.

The V and J genes are TRBV12-5 and TRBJ1-5; perhaps TRBD1 as D (5 bases). The CDR3 is 13 residues long. Germline assignment: CDR1 LGHNT and CDR2 FRNRAP. The germline V and J ends were trimmed by 6 bases and 4 bases, with 10 bases remaining between them. The CDR3 sequence is CASGMTVNQPQHF. CDR3 nucleotides: TGTGCTAGTGGGATGACAGTAAATCAGCCCCAGCATTTT.

The chain recombines TRBV6-8 with TRBJ2-7; no reliable D call. The CDR3 has 13 residues. Germline V gene lookup returns CDR1 MNHGY and CDR2 SAAAGT. V was clipped by 5 bases and J by 2 bases, with 10 bases between them. CDR3 region: CASSTRLTYEQYF. The CDR3 DNA is TGTGCCAGCAGTACTCGACTTACCTACGAGCAGTACTTC.

This clone was counted only a few times. This chain uses TRBV15 with TRBJ2-6; maybe TRBD2 (5 bases). CDR3 size: 15 residues. Trimming shortened V by 5 bases and J by 1 base, and 9 bases separated the two germline ends. Germline assignment: CDR1 LNHNV and CDR2 YYDKDF (reference sequence). The CDR3 sequence is CATSYRGSGANVLTF. The CDR3 region has the DNA TGTGCCACCAGCTACCGGGGTTCTGGGGCCAACGTCCTGACTTTC.

The J gene is TRBJ2-2, the V gene TRBV10-2, with D hard to call. The V end lost 6 bases, the J end lost 6 bases, and 8 bases lay between the germline ends. This CDR3 has 12 amino acids. Germline CDR1 WSHSY, CDR2 SAAADI. DNA of the CDR3: TGCGCCAGCAGCCAGCCCTCCGGGGAGCTGTTTTTT. This translates into CASSQPSGELFF.

This chain connects TRBV6-8 to TRBJ2-5; 12 bases are shared with TRBD1. CDR1 and CDR2 from the germline V gene are MNHGY and SAAAGT. This CDR3 comprises 15 residues. Trimming took 6 bases from V and 3 from J; bases not matched to a gene: 5. CDR3 protein: CASSTGTGGEETQYF. The DNA for the CDR3 is TGTGCCAGCAGCACCGGGACAGGGGGCGAAGAGACCCAGTACTTC.

V is TRBV6-8 and J is TRBJ2-3; D is undetermined. This CDR3 has 12 amino acids. Germline CDR1 and CDR2: MNHGY and SAAAGT. The V and J ends lost 8 bases and 4 bases respectively, with 10 bases between them. The CDR3 reads CASGLRADTQYF. Written as DNA, the CDR3 is TGTGCCAGCGGGTTACGGGCAGATACGCAGTATTTT.

The chain uses TRBV5-1 and TRBJ1-1, with 12 nucleotides matching TRBD1. V lost 4 bases to trimming and J lost 0 bases; unmatched junction nucleotides: 10. The CDR3 spans 18 residues. Germline CDR1 is SGHRS and CDR2 is YFSETQ. The CDR3 DNA reads as TGCGCCAGCAGCATGTTGGGACAGGGGGCCGGGATGAACACTGAAGCTTTCTTT. Encoded protein: CASSMLGQGAGMNTEAFF.

The rearrangement uses TRBV6-8 and TRBJ1-5; possibly TRBD1 for D (5 bases). Germline CDR1 reads MNHGY; CDR2 reads SAAAGT. The CDR3 has 17 amino acids. V was trimmed by 5 bases and J by 7 bases, leaving 24 bases between them. DNA for the CDR3: TGTGCCAGCAGTAAACGAAGCGCGTCTCGGGGGGACCAGCCCCAGCATTTT. Its protein product is CASSKRSASRGDQPQHF.